Included here is one T cell receptor beta chain sequence, with context. Its target is not known. The data are from a study of cytomegalovirus exposure and HLA in healthy donors. This CDR3 is 14 amino acids long. Trimming cost V 6 bases and J 7 bases; bases outside gene matches: 7. The germline gives CDR1 SNHLY, CDR2 FYNNEI. PCR employed 60 Vbeta and 13 Jbeta primers. The method was immunoSEQ multiplex PCR; TCRdb's version includes in-frame clones alone and lacks a portion of them. The data show around 130,000 clones, with approximately 84% seen just once and approximately 1.6% held by the top ten. Overall study findings and caveats: In a later analysis, parvovirus B19, influenza, CMV and Epstein-Barr virus appeared linked to several top co-occurrence clusters. A later analysis linked a missense DCLRE1C variant to TCR beta V- and J-gene trimming.

Sequencing input: PBMCs. The chain employs TRBV2 and TRBJ1-5; TRBD1 matches 9 bases. The receptor was isolated from a woman under 30 in good health and CMV-seronegative. CDR3 protein: CASRGQGSGQPQHF. Here the CDR3 DNA reads TGTGCCAGCAGGGGACAGGGAAGCGGCCAGCCCCAGCATTTT.